This section outlines one T cell receptor (beta chain) sequence together with its context. Germline V gives CDR1 MDHEN, CDR2 SYDVKM. J gave up 5 bases and V 3 bases, and 9 bases lay outside the gene matches. The CDR3 covers 15 residues. This sample was taken from a study of blood T cell repertoires in COVID-19. About the study: COVID-19 samples from acute and convalescent phases originated in the United States, Italy and Spain.

This table comes from immunoSEQ multiplex PCR, and its TCRdb copy is limited to in-frame clones, with some not included. The sample lists tens of thousands of clones, 84% seen once, with approximately 7.1% in the top ten. The rearrangement uses TRBV28 and TRBJ1-1, with 7 nucleotides matching TRBD1. This receptor was identified in a human donor in a cohort sampled during active COVID-19. Material for sequencing was peripheral blood. CDR3 amino acids: CASSLWTGRRTEAFF. The DNA of the CDR3 is TGTGCCAGCAGTTTGTGGACAGGCCGGCGTACTGAAGCTTTCTTT.